This paragraph reports one TCR beta chain. The data originate from a study of metastatic and nonmetastatic thyroid tumors. This CDR3 is 13 amino acids long. V was pared by 8 bases and J by 3 bases, with 17 bases between. From germline, CDR1 is DFQATT and CDR2 SNEGSKA (reference sequence). Not a single patient had been given any form of treatment at any point before undergoing thyroid surgery. TCRdb recomputed clones from the PCR reads via MiXCR. The sample has 50,000 to 65,000 clones, approximately 17% seen once. V usage is TRBV20-1 and J usage is TRBJ2-7, with unresolved D. Input material: blood. The sequence was obtained from a female donor with papillary thyroid cancer or a benign thyroid nodule (not recorded which). Some clones in this sample may be carry-over from other donors' samples. This CDR3 is CSFARTINYEQYF. The CDR3, as DNA: TGCAGTTTTGCGAGGACCATTAACTACGAGCAGTACTTC.